These T cell receptor beta chains were read from a single sample in a study of CD8 T cells in ankylosing spondylitis. Each CDR3 protein is one row after TCRdb ran MiXCR on the 5' RACE reads. The sample includes 650,000 to 800,000 distinct CDR3 sequences, 15% to 20% seen only once; the top ten take about a fifth. The specimen was blood, either unsorted or a sorted T cell fraction (not recorded which). These receptors originate from a male donor with ankylosing spondylitis. CDR3s include the opening cysteine and the closing phenylalanine or tryptophan. D genes are given only for firm matches. Clone size, where shown, is once, few, many, or a class for clones that have expanded.

clone_size: once; d_call: TRBD2; v_call: TRBV11-2; j_call: TRBJ2-1; cdr3_nt: TGTGCCAGCAGCCCCCCGGGACTAGCGGGAGCAGCCTACAATGAGCAGTTCTTC; cdr3_aa: CASSPPGLAGAAYNEQFF
clone_size: NA; d_call: TRBD1; v_call: TRBV19; j_call: TRBJ1-1; cdr3_nt: TGTGCCAGTAGTATAGTACGGTCGATTAACCGGGACAGGGTAAGTGGCGCTGAAGCTTTCTTT; cdr3_aa: CASSIVRSINRDRVSGAEAFF
clone_size: NA; d_call: NA; v_call: TRBV12-3/TRBV12-4; j_call: TRBJ2-2; cdr3_nt: TGTGCCAGCAGTCCCGGGGGGCCGCCCGGGGAGCTGTTTTTT; cdr3_aa: CASSPGGPPGELFF
clone_size: few; d_call: TRBD2; v_call: TRBV4-3; j_call: TRBJ2-1; cdr3_nt: TGCGCCAGCAGCCAAGATTTAGCGGGAGAAGGGTACAATGAGCAGTTCTTC; cdr3_aa: CASSQDLAGEGYNEQFF
clone_size: NA; d_call: NA; v_call: TRBV12-3/TRBV12-4; j_call: TRBJ2-3; cdr3_nt: TGTGCCAGCAGCCTACAGGGACCTGGTTGGGATACGCAGTATTTT; cdr3_aa: CASSLQGPGWDTQYF
clone_size: NA; d_call: NA; v_call: TRBV5-1; j_call: TRBJ2-5; cdr3_nt: TGCGCCAGCGCAGGCGGGGAAGAGACCCAGTACTTC; cdr3_aa: CASAGGEETQYF
clone_size: NA; d_call: NA; v_call: TRBV2; j_call: TRBJ1-1; cdr3_nt: TGTGCCAGCAGTGTGAGGGGGAGGACTGAAGCTTTCTTT; cdr3_aa: CASSVRGRTEAFF
clone_size: few; d_call: NA; v_call: TRBV12-3/TRBV12-4; j_call: TRBJ2-1; cdr3_nt: TGTGCCAGCAGTTTAGCGGGAGTTGTGGATGAGCAGTTCTTC; cdr3_aa: CASSLAGVVDEQFF
clone_size: NA; d_call: NA; v_call: TRBV12-3/TRBV12-4; j_call: TRBJ1-1; cdr3_nt: TGTGCCAGCAGGCCATGGGGGGACACTGAAGCTTTCTTT; cdr3_aa: CASRPWGDTEAFF
clone_size: NA; d_call: NA; v_call: TRBV9; j_call: TRBJ2-2; cdr3_nt: TGTGCCAGCAGCGTAGGGTACTTACCACTTAACACCGGGGAGCTGTTTTTT; cdr3_aa: CASSVGYLPLNTGELFF
clone_size: few; d_call: NA; v_call: TRBV12-3/TRBV12-4; j_call: TRBJ2-3; cdr3_nt: TGTGCAACCATATATGTTGAGACAGGAAAAGATACGCAGTATTTT; cdr3_aa: CATIYVETGKDTQYF
clone_size: few; d_call: NA; v_call: TRBV5-1; j_call: TRBJ2-3; cdr3_nt: TGCGCCAGCAGCTTAGGCGGTGGTTCTGATCCTTTCTCGCAGTATTTT; cdr3_aa: CASSLGGGSDPFSQYF
clone_size: few; d_call: NA; v_call: TRBV29-1; j_call: TRBJ2-7; cdr3_nt: TGCAGCGTTTCGGGCTACGAGAGCTACGAGCAGTACTTC; cdr3_aa: CSVSGYESYEQYF
clone_size: few; d_call: NA; v_call: TRBV5-1; j_call: TRBJ2-7; cdr3_nt: TGCGCCAGCAGCCAGGACGGGACACCCTCCTACGAGCAGTACTTC; cdr3_aa: CASSQDGTPSYEQYF
clone_size: few; d_call: NA; v_call: TRBV5-1; j_call: TRBJ2-5; cdr3_nt: TGCGCCAGCAGCTTTAGCGGCCACCAAGAGACCCAGTACTTC; cdr3_aa: CASSFSGHQETQYF
clone_size: few; d_call: NA; v_call: TRBV6-1; j_call: TRBJ1-5; cdr3_nt: TGTGCCAGCAGTCTGGTGGGGGAGAGCAATCAGCCCCAGCATTTT; cdr3_aa: CASSLVGESNQPQHF
clone_size: few; d_call: NA; v_call: TRBV6-1; j_call: TRBJ1-1; cdr3_nt: TGTGCCAGTGGGGAGAATTGGATAGGAGGAGCTTTCTTT; cdr3_aa: CASGENWIGGAFF
clone_size: many; d_call: NA; v_call: TRBV20-1; j_call: TRBJ1-6; cdr3_nt: TGCAGTGCTAGAGAAGAGGGTAATTCACCCCTCCACTTT; cdr3_aa: CSAREEGNSPLHF
clone_size: NA; d_call: NA; v_call: TRBV6-1; j_call: TRBJ2-4; cdr3_nt: TGTGCCAGCAGTACCATACAAAAAAACATTCAGTACTTC; cdr3_aa: CASSTIQKNIQYF
clone_size: NA; d_call: TRBD2; v_call: TRBV6-1; j_call: TRBJ2-1; cdr3_nt: TGTGCCAGCAGCCAATACCCCGGGACTAGCGGGGGACCGTTCTTC; cdr3_aa: CASSQYPGTSGGPFF
clone_size: few; d_call: TRBD1; v_call: TRBV4-1; j_call: TRBJ1-1; cdr3_nt: TGCGCCAGCAGCCAAGACCGACTACAGGGGGCGGGCACTGAAGCTTTCTTT; cdr3_aa: CASSQDRLQGAGTEAFF
clone_size: NA; d_call: NA; v_call: TRBV2; j_call: TRBJ2-1; cdr3_nt: TGTGCCAGCAGTCTCTTTAGTAACACCTACAATGAGCAGTTCTTC; cdr3_aa: CASSLFSNTYNEQFF
clone_size: few; d_call: NA; v_call: TRBV6-5; j_call: TRBJ2-2; cdr3_nt: TGTGCCAGCAGTTACAGTGGGGATGCCACCACCGGGGAGCTGTTTTTT; cdr3_aa: CASSYSGDATTGELFF
clone_size: few; d_call: TRBD1; v_call: TRBV29-1; j_call: TRBJ1-1; cdr3_nt: TGCAGCGTGGCTGGGGACAGGGCTTCTGAAGCTTTCTTT; cdr3_aa: CSVAGDRASEAFF
clone_size: few; d_call: TRBD1; v_call: TRBV10-3; j_call: TRBJ2-7; cdr3_nt: TGTGCCATCGGAGGACAGGGGGCCTACGAGCAGTACTTC; cdr3_aa: CAIGGQGAYEQYF
clone_size: NA; d_call: TRBD1; v_call: TRBV12-3/TRBV12-4; j_call: TRBJ1-5; cdr3_nt: TGTGCCAGCAGTTTAACTAGGACAGGGGGAGGTGGGCCCCAGCATTTT; cdr3_aa: CASSLTRTGGGGPQHF
clone_size: NA; d_call: TRBD2; v_call: TRBV7-3; j_call: TRBJ2-1; cdr3_nt: TGTGCCAGCAGCCGGAAGGGTACTAGCGGGAGTGGGTATGGTGAGCAGTTCTTC; cdr3_aa: CASSRKGTSGSGYGEQFF